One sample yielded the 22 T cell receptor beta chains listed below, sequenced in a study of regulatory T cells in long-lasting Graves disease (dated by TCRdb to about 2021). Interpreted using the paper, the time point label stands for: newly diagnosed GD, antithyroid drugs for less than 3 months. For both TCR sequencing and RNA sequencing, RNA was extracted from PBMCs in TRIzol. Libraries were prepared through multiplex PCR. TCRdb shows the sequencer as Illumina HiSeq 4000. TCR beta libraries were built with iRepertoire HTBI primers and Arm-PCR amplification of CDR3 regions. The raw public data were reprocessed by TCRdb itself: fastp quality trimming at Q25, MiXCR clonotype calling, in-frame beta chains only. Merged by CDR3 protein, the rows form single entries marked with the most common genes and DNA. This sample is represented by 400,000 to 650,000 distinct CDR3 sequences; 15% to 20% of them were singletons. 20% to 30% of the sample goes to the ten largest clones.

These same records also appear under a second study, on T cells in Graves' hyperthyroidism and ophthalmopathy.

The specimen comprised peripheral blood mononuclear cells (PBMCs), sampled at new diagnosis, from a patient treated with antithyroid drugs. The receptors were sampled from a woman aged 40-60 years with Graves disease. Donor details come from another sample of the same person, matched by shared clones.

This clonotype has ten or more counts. The CDR3 loop reads CASSPATGGSGYEQFF. The CDR3 DNA reads TGTGCCAGCAGTCCGGCTACAGGGGGTAGCGGGTATGAGCAGTTCTTC. The rearrangement links TRBV3-1 to TRBJ2-1, with D perhaps matching TRBD1 (8 bases). Trimming removed 6 bases from V and 8 bases from J, with 23 bases in between. CDR3 length equals 16 residues. Germline V CDR1 and CDR2: LGHDT, YNNKEL (reference sequence).

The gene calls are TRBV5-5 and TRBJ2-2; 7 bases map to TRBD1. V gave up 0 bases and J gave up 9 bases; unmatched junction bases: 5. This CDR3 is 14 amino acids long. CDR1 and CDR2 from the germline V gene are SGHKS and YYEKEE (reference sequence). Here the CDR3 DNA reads TGTGCCAGCAGCTTGGGGGGACAGTCGAGGGAGCTGTTTTTT. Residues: CASSLGGQSRELFF.

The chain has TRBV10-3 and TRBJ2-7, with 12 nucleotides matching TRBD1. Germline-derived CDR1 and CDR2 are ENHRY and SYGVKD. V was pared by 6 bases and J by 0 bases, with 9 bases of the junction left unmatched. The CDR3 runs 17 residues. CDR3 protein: CAISPGTGGSYSYEQYF. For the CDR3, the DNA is TGTGCCATCAGCCCCGGGACAGGGGGCTCCTACTCCTACGAGCAGTACTTC.

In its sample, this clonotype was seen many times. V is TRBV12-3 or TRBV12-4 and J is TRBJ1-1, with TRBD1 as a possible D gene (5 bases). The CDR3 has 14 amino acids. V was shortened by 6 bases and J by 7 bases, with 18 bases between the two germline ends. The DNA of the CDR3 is TGTGCCAGCAGCCATAAGCCAGAGACAGTTGAAGCTTTCTTT. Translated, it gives CASSHKPETVEAFF.

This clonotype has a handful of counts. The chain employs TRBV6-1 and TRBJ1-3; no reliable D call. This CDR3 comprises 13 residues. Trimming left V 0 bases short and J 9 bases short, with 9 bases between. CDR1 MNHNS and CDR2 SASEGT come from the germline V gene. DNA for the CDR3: TGTGCCAGCAGTGAAGCCATCCGGGGCACCATATATTTT. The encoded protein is CASSEAIRGTIYF.

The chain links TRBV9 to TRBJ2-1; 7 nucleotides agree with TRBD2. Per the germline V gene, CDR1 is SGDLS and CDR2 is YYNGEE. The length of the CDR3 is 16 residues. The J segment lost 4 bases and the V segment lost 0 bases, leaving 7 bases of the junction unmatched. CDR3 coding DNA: TGTGCCAGCAGCGTAGGAGACGCGGGGGTATACAATGAGCAGTTCTTC. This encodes CASSVGDAGVYNEQFF.

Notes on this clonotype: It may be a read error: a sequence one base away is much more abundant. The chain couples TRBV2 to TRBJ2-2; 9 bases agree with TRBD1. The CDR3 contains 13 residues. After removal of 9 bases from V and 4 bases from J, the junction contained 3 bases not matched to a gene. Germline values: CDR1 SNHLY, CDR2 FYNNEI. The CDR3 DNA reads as TGTGCCAGAACAGGGGGCGGCACCGGGGAGCTGTTTTTT. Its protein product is CARTGGGTGELFF.

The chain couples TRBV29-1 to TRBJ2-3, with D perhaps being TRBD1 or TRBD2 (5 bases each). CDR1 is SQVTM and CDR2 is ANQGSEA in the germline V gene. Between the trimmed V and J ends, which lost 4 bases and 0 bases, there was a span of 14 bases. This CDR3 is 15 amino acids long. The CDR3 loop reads CSVGGGATSTDTQYF. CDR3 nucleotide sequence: TGCAGCGTTGGTGGGGGAGCGACTAGCACAGATACGCAGTATTTT.

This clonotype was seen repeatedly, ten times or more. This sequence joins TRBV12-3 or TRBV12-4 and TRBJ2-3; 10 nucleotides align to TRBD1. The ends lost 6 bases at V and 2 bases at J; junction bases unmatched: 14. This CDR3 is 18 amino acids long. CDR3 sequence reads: CASSPRDRGFSYTDTQYF. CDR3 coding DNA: TGTGCCAGCAGCCCCAGGGACAGGGGTTTCTCTTACACAGATACGCAGTATTTT.

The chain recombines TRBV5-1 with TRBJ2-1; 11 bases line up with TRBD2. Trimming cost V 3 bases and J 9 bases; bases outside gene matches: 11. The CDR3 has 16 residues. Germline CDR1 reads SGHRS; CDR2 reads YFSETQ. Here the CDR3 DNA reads TGCGCCAGCAGCTGGATGACTAGCGGGGAAAATCTTGAGCAGTTCTTC. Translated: CASSWMTSGENLEQFF.

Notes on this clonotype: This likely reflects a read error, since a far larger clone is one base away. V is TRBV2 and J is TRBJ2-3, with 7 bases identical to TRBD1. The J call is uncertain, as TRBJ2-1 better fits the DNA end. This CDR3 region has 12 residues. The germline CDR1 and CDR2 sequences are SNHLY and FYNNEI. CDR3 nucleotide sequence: TGTGCCAGCACCGTCACAGGGGACGAGCAGTTCTTC. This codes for CASTVTGDEQFF.

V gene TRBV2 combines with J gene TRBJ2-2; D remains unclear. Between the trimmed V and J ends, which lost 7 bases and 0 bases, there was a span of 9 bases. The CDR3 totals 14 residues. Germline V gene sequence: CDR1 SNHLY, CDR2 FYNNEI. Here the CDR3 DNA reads TGTGCCAGCAATTTCCGAGCGAACACCGGGGAGCTGTTTTTT. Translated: CASNFRANTGELFF. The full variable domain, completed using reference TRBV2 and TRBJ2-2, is EPEVTQTPSHQVTQMGQEVILRCVPISNHLYFYWYRQILGQKVEFLVSFYNNEISEKSEIFDDQFSVERPDGSNFTLKIRSTKLEDSAMYFCASNFRANTGELFFGEGSRLTVL.

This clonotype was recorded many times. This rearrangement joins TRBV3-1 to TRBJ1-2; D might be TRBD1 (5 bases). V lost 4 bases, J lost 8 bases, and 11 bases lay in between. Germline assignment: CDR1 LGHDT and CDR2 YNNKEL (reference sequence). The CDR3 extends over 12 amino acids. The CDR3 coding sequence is TGTGCCAGCAGCCGACAGAGTCACGGCTACACCTTC. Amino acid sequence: CASSRQSHGYTF.

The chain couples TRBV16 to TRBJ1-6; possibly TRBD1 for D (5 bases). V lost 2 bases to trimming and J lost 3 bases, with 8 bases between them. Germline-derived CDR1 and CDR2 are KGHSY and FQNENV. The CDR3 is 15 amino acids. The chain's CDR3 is CASSQGHVYNSPLHF. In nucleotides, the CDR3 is TGTGCCAGCAGCCAAGGACACGTCTATAATTCACCCCTCCACTTT.

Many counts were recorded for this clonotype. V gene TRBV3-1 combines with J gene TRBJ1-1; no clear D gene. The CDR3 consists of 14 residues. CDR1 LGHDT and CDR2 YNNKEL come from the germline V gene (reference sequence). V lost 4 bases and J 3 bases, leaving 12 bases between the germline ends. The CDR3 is CASSRKGGYTEAFF. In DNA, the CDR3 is TGTGCCAGCAGCCGCAAGGGAGGGTACACTGAAGCTTTCTTT.

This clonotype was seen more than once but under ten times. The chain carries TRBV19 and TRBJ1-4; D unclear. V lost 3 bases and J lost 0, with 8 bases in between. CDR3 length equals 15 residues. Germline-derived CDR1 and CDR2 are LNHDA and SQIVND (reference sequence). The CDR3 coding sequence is TGTGCCAGTAGTATTCCGGGGACAACTAATGAAAAACTGTTTTTT. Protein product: CASSIPGTTNEKLFF.

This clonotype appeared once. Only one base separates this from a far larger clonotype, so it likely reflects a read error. The CDR3 region has the DNA TGTGCCAGCAGGCGGGGACTCTCCTACAATGAGCAGTACTTC. Residues: CASRRGLSYNEQYF. This chain uses TRBV6-1 with TRBJ2-5, with a tentative D call TRBD2 (6 bases). The germline V and J ends were trimmed by 6 bases and 11 bases, with 22 bases remaining between them. The CDR3 spans 14 residues. Per germline, CDR1 MNHNS and CDR2 SASEGT.

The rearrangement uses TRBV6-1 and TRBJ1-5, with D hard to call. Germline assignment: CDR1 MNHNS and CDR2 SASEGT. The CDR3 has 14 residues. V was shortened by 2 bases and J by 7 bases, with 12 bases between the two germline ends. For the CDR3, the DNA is TGTGCCAGCAGTGAATCCCCGGAGTGGCAGCCCCAGCATTTT. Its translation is CASSESPEWQPQHF.

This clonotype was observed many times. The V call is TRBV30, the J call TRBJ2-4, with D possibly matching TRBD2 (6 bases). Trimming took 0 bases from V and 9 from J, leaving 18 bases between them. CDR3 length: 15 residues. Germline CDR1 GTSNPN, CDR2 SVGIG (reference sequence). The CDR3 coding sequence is TGTGCCTGGAGTGTAGCGGCGGGGAAGAGTGGCATTCAGTACTTC. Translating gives CAWSVAAGKSGIQYF.

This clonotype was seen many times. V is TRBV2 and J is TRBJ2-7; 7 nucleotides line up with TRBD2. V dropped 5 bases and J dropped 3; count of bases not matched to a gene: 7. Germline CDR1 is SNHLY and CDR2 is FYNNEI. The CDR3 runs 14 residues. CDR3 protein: CASSTLAAFYEQYF. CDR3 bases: TGTGCCAGCAGTACCCTAGCGGCTTTCTACGAGCAGTACTTC.

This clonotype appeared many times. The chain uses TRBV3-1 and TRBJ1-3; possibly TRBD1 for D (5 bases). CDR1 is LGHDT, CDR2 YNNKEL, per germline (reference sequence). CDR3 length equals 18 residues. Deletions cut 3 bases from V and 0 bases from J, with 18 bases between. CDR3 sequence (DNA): TGTGCCAGCAGCCAGTCACCTTGGAGACAGAACTCTGGAAACACCATATATTTT. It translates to CASSQSPWRQNSGNTIYF.

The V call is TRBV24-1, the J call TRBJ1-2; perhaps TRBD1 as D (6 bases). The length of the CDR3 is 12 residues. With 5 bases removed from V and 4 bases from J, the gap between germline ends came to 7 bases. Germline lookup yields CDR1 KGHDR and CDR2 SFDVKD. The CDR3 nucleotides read TGTGCCACCAGTGCAGGGGCCTATGGCTACACCTTC. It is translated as CATSAGAYGYTF.